The text below deals with one T cell receptor (beta chain). Its antigen is not identified. The germline V gene encodes CDR1 LNHDA and CDR2 SQIVND (reference sequence). The CDR3 is 13 amino acids. V was clipped by 5 bases and J by 9 bases, with 17 bases between them. These data belong to a study of cytomegalovirus exposure and HLA in healthy donors. Study-level points and caveats: In terms of immune exposure information, only CMV serostatus was available. Researchers reportedly found TCR beta sequences accurately predicted most subjects' HLA-A and HLA-B alleles. With DRB1 most and HLA-C fewest, TCR association rates differed between HLA loci in a later analysis.

At sampling all donors were nominally healthy, likely with unrecorded immune exposures. The PCR used 60 Vbeta and 13 Jbeta primers. Some clones are missing from TCRdb's copy, which holds only in-frame ones; the method was immunoSEQ multiplex PCR. Among around 85,000 clones, around 70% were seen once, and the ten largest hold about a fifth. Sequenced sample: PBMCs. The sequence was collected from a man under 40 in good health and CMV-seropositive. The chain carries TRBV19 and TRBJ2-7; the D gene is possibly TRBD1 (5 bases). The CDR3: CASSRRQAGWQYF. CDR3 DNA sequence: TGTGCCAGTAGTCGACGGCAAGCAGGGTGGCAGTACTTC.